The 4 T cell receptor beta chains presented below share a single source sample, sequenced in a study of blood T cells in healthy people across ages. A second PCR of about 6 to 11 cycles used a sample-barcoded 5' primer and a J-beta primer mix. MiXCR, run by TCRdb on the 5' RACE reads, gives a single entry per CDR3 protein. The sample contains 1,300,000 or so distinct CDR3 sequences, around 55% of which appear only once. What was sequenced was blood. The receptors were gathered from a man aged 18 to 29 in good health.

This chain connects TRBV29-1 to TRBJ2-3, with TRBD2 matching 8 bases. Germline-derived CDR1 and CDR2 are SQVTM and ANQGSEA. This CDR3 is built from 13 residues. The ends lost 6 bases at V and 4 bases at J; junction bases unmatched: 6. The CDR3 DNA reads TGCAGCGTGAAAGCGGGAGCCGCAGATACGCAGTATTTT. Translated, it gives CSVKAGAADTQYF.

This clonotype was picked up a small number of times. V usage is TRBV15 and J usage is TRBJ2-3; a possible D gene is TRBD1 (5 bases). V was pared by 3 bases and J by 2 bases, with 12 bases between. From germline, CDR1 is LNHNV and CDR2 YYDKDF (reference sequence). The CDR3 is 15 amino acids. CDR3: CATSSRVWDTDTQYF. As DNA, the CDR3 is TGTGCCACCAGCAGCAGGGTTTGGGACACAGATACGCAGTATTTT.

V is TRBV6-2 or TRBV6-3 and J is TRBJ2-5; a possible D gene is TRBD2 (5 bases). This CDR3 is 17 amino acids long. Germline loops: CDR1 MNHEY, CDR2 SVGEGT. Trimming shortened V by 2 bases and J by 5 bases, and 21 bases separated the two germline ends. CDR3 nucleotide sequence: TGTGCCAGCAGTTACCCGGCCCTGCTAGCCAGGCTGGAGACCCAGTACTTC. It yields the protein CASSYPALLARLETQYF.

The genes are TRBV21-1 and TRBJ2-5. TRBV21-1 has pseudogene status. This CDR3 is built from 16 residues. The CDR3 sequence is CASSQEPSGNQETQYF. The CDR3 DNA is TGTGCCAGCAGCCAGGAGCCCAGCGGGAACCAAGAGACCCAGTACTTC.